This T cell receptor beta chain is from a study of metastatic and nonmetastatic thyroid tumors. Overall study: Comparison of repertoires was carried out across blood and tumor or nodule tissue from malignant and benign thyroid patients.

Source study methods: A classifier for distant metastasis in papillary thyroid cancer was constructed using CDR3 differences observed across clinicopathological groups. TCRdb recomputed clones from the PCR reads via MiXCR. V and J calls and clone size were set by TCRdb, not the authors. The sample comprises roughly 30,000 clones, 30% of which are singletons, and over 30% rests with the top ten. No patient received treatment before thyroid surgery. V lost 2 bases to trimming and J lost 7 bases; unmatched junction nucleotides: 8. The V gene's germline CDR1 is LGHNA and CDR2 YSLEER. CDR3 length equals 16 residues.

This sequence joins TRBV4-3 and TRBJ1-6, with TRBD1 matching over 7 bases. The sequence was collected from a female donor with papillary thyroid cancer or a benign thyroid nodule (not recorded which). Some clones in this sample may be carry-over from other donors' samples. The sequencing input was blood. The CDR3 reads CASSQYVQGDNSPLHF. As DNA, the CDR3 is TGCGCCAGCAGCCAATATGTGCAGGGGGACAATTCACCCCTCCACTTT.